Here is one T cell receptor (beta chain) with its context. What this receptor recognizes is not known. No much larger clone is present one base from it, and per-base qualities are unavailable. Trimming leaves V shorter by 4 bases and J shorter by 6 bases, with the junction holding 8 bases beyond the gene matches. CDR1 and CDR2 were assigned from the germline V gene (reference sequence) as MNHEY and SMNVEV. The CDR3 runs 14 amino acids, cysteine and phenylalanine included. Kept here is only the CDR3 DNA, which spans 42 bases and is read in frame from base 1. Participants in the prospective study were enrolled through a virtual design, were aged roughly 18 to 100 years, and lived in about 25 United States geographic areas. In the prospective study, cohorts were assigned on the basis of participant-reported clinical history obtained from a screening survey and a study questionnaire. Recovered participants in ImmuneRACE Cohort 3 were defined by two consecutive negative NP/OP PCR tests, clearance by a healthcare professional, or resolution of symptoms. In the prospective study, whole blood, serum and a nasopharyngeal or oropharyngeal swab were collected from each participant by mobile phlebotomists. Participants in the prospective study had the option to provide additional blood draws and questionnaires over a roughly two-month period. Blood samples from the prospective study were shipped frozen or at room temperature prior to DNA extraction.

The immunoSEQ Assay, a bias-controlled multiplex PCR, was used to amplify TCRbeta CDR3 regions from genomic DNA. Per the source publication's procedure: The number of nucleated cells in each sample was estimated by amplification of reference gene primers within the assay. To quantify the absolute abundance of each unique TCRbeta CDR3 rearrangement, sequence reads were collapsed and filtered. Productive Simpson clonality was computed per sample as the square root of Simpson's diversity index over productive rearrangements. As stored in TCRdb, this immuneACCESS dataset retains in-frame rearrangements with V and J assigned. A fraction of the clones does not appear; measured against another copy, unresolved V genes explain less than half of the discrepancy, and the remainder lacks a known reason. The V and J calls and clone size come from that table; D and trimming were worked out from the DNA. The sample has a few hundred thousand clones on record, approximately 89% of them singletons. The top ten constitute approximately 1.8% of the sample.

The data belong to a study of blood T cell repertoires in COVID-19 (dated by TCRdb to 2020 to 2021). Background on the whole study: Samples covering the acute and convalescent phases of COVID-19 were provided by collaborators in the United States, Italy and Spain. The prospective study material was composed of cDNA or gDNA derived from T cells, B-cell-depleted T cells, or PBMCs. Deeply sampled blood TCRbeta repertoires from subjects exposed to, actively infected with, or recovered from COVID-19 were included in the dataset. A freely available public database, intended as a resource for researchers studying the immune response to SARS-CoV-2, is where the repertoires were released. The samples were drawn from the first 160 participants of the ongoing ImmuneRACE study and from some 1,300 subjects provided by 6 global collaborators. A de-identified subject ID, COVID-19 status, age in years and sex were almost always included in the sample metadata. HLA class I and class II types, where available, came from metadata supplied by the sample provider rather than from assay-based typing. Study-level results and caveats: The amount of clinical and demographic metadata varied by source and participant and was provided uncurated.

The receptor chain draws on TRBV27 and TRBJ2-5, with 7 central nucleotides matching TRBD2. Sequenced material: PBMCs or T cells enriched from blood (not recorded which). The receptor's source is a woman aged 60 to 75 who had recovered from COVID-19. The CDR3: CASSWEGSRQTQYF. The nucleotide sequence reads as follows: TGTGCCAGCAGTTGGGAGGGCTCTAGACAGACCCAGTACTTC.